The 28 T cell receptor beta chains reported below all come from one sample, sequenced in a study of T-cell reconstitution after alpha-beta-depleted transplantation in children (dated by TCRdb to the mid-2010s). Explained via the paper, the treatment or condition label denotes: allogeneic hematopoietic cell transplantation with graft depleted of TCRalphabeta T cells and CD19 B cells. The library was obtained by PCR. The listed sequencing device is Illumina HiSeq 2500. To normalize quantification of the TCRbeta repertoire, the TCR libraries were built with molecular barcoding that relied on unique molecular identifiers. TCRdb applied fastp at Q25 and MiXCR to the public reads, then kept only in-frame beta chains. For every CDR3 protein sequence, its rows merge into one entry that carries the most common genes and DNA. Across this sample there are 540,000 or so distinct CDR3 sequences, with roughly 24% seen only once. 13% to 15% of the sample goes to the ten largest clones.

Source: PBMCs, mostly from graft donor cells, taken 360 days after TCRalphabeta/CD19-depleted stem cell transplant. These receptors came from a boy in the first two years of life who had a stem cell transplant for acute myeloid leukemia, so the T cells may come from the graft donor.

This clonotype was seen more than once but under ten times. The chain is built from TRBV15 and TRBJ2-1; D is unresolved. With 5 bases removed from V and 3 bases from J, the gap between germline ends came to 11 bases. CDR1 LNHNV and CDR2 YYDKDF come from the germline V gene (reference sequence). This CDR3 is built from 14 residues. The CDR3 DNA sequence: TGTGCCACCAGCCGGGTCGTACTCTACAATGAGCAGTTCTTC. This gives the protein CATSRVVLYNEQFF.

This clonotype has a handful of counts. This chain's CDR3 is CATSEAGTGVNEQFF. DNA of the CDR3: TGTGCCACCAGTGAGGCCGGGACAGGGGTAAATGAGCAGTTCTTC. This rearrangement joins TRBV24-1 to TRBJ2-1; 10 bases map to TRBD1. CDR3 length: 15 amino acids. Looked up from germline, CDR1 is KGHDR and CDR2 is SFDVKD. V lost 4 bases, J lost 7 bases, and 6 bases stayed unmatched.

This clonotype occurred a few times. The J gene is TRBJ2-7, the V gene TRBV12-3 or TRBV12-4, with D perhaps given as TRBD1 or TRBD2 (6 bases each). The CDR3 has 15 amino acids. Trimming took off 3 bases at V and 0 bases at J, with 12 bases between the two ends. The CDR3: CASSFGGISSYEQYF. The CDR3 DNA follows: TGTGCCAGCAGTTTCGGGGGCATAAGCTCCTACGAGCAGTACTTC.

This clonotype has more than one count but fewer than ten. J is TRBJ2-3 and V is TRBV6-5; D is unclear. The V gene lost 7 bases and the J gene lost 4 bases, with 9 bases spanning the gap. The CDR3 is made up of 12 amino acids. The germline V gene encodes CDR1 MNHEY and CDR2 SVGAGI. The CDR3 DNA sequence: TGTGCCAGCACCCAAAGATCAGATACGCAGTATTTT. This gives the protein CASTQRSDTQYF.

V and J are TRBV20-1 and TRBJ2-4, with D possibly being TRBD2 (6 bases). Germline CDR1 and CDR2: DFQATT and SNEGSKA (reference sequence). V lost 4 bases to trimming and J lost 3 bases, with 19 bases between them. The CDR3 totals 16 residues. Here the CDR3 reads CSAIHSGTGNKNIQYF. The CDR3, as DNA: TGCAGTGCTATCCATAGCGGAACAGGAAACAAAAACATTCAGTACTTC.

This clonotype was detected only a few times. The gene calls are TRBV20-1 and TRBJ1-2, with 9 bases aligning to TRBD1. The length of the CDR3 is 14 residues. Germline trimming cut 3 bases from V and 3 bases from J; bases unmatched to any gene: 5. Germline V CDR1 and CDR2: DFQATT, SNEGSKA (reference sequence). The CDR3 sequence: CSASGTGRDYGYTF. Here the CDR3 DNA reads TGCAGTGCTAGCGGGACAGGGAGGGACTATGGCTACACCTTC.

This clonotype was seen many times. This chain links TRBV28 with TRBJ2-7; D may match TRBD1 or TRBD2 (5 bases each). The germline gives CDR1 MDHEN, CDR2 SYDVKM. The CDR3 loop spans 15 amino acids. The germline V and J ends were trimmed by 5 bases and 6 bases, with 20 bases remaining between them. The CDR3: CASSPSGTALSEQYV. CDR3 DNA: TGTGCCAGCAGTCCATCCGGGACCGCTTTAAGCGAGCAGTACGTC.

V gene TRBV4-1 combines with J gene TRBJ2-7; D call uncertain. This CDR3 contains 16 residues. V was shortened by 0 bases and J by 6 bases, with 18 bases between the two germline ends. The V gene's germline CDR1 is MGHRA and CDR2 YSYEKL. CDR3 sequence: CASSQDASATWSEQYV. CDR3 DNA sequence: TGCGCCAGCAGCCAAGATGCGTCAGCTACTTGGTCCGAGCAGTACGTC.

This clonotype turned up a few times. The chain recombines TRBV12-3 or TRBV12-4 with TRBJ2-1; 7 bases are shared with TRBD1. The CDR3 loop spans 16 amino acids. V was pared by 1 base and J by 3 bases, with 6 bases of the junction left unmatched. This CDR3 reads CASSLDGTAFYNEQFF. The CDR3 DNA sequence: TGTGCCAGCAGTTTAGATGGGACAGCATTCTACAATGAGCAGTTCTTC.

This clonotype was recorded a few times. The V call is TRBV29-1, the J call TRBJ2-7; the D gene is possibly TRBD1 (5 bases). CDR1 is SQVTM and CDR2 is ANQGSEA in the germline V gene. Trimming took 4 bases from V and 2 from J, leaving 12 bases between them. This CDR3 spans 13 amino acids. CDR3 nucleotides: TGCAGCGTTGCAACAGGAAATACCTACGAGCAGTACGTC. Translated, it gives CSVATGNTYEQYV.

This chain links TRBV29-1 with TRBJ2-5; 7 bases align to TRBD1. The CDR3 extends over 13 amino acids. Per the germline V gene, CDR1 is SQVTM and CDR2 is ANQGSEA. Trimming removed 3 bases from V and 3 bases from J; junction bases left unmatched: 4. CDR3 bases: TGCAGCGTTGATCCCGGGACAGAAGAGACCCAGTACTTC. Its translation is CSVDPGTEETQYF.

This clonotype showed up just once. CDR3 DNA sequence: TGTGCCAGCAGCTTAGCGGGGGTAGCGGGTAGAACGAACACCGGGGAGCTGTTTTTT. Protein: CASSLAGVAGRTNTGELFF. The chain is built from TRBV7-8 and TRBJ2-2, with 7 bases aligning to TRBD2. The CDR3 contains 19 residues. V gave up 0 bases and J gave up 0 bases; unmatched junction bases: 10. Looked up from germline, CDR1 is SGHVS and CDR2 is FQNEAQ.

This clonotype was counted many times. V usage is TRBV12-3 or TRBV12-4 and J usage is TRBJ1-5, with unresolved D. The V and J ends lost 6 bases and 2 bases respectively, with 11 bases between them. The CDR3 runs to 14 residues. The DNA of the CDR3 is TGTGCCAGCAGGTCAGACACCCGCAATCAGCCCCAGCATTTT. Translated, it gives CASRSDTRNQPQHF.

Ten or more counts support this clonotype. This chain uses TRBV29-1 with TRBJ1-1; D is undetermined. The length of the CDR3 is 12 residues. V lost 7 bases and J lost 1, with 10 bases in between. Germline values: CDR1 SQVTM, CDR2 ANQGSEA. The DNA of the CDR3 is TGCAGCGCGGGATTTAAGAACACTGAAGCTTTCTTT. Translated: CSAGFKNTEAFF.

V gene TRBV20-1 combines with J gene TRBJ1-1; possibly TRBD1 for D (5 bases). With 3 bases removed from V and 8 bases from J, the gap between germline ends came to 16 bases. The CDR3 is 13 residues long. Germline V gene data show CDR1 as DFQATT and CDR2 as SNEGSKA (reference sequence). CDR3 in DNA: TGCAGTGCTAGTGTTCCGGTGTGGGGGGAAGCTTTCTTT. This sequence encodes CSASVPVWGEAFF.

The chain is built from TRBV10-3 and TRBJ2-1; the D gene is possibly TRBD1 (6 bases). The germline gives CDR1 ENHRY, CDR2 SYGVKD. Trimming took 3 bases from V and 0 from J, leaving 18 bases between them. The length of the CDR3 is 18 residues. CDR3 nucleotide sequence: TGTGCCATCAGTGATAACACAGGGATCCCCCTCTCCTACAATGAGCAGTTCTTC. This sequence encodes CAISDNTGIPLSYNEQFF.

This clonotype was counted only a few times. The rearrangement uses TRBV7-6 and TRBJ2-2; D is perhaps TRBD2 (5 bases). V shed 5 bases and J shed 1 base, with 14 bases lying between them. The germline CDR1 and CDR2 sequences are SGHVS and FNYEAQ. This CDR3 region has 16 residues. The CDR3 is CASSPVVARNTGELFF. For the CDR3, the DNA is TGTGCCAGCAGCCCCGTAGTAGCGAGGAACACCGGGGAGCTGTTTTTT.

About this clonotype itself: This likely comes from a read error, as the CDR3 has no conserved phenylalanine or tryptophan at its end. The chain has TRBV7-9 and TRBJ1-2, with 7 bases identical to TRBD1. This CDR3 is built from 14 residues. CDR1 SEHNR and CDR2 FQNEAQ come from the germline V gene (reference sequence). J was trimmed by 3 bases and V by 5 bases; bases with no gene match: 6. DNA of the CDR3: TGTGCCAGCAGCCCCAGACAGGGTTACTATGGCTACACCATC. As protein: CASSPRQGYYGYTI.

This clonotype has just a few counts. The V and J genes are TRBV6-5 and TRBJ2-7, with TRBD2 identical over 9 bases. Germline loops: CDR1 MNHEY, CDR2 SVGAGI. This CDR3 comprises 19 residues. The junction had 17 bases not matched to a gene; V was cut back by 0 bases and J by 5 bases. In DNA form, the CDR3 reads TGTGCCAGCAGTTACTCCTACGTCCTAGCGGGGAGTCTCCCGGACGAGCAGTACTTC. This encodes CASSYSYVLAGSLPDEQYF.

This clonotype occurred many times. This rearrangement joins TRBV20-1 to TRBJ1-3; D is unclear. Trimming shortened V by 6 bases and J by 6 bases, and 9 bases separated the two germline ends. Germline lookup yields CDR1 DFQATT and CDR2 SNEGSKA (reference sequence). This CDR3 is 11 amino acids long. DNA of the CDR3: TGCAGTGCCAGCCGCGTAAACACCATATATTTT. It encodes CSASRVNTIYF.

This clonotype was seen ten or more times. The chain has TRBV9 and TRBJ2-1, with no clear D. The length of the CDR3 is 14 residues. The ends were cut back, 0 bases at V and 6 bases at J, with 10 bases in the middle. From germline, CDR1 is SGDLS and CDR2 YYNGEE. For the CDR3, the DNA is TGTGCCAGCAGCGTAGAGGTGATCGGCAATGAGCAGTTCTTC. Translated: CASSVEVIGNEQFF.

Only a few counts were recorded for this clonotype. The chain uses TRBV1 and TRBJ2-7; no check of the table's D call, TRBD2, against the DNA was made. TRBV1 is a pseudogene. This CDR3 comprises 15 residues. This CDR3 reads CTSEGLAGDSYEQYV. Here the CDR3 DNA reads TGCACCAGCGAGGGACTAGCGGGGGACTCCTACGAGCAGTACGTC.

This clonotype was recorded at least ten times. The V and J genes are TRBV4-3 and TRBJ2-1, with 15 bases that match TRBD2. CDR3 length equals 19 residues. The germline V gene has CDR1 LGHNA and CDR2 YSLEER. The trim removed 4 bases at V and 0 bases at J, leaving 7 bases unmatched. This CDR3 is CASSPQGLAGGSSYNEQFF. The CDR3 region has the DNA TGCGCCAGCAGCCCCCAGGGACTAGCGGGGGGAAGCTCCTACAATGAGCAGTTCTTC.

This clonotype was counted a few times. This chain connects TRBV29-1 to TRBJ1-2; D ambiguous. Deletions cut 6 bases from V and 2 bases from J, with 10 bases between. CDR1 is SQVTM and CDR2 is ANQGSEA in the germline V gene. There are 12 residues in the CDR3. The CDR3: CSVAVGNYGYTF. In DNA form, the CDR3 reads TGCAGCGTCGCGGTTGGGAACTATGGCTACACCTTC.

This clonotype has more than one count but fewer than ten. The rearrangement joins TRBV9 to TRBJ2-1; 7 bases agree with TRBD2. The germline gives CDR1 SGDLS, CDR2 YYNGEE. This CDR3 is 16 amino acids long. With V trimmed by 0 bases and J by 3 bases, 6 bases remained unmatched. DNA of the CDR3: TGTGCCAGCAGCGTAGGGGCTAGCGGCATCTACAATGAGCAGTTCTTC. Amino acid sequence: CASSVGASGIYNEQFF.

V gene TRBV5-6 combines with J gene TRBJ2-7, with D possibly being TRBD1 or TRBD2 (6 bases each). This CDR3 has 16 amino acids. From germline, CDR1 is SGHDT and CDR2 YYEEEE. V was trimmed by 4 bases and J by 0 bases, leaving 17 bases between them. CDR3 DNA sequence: TGTGCCAGCAGCGGGGGCTGGGAGGTCTTCTCCTACGAGCAGTACTTC. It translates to CASSGGWEVFSYEQYF.

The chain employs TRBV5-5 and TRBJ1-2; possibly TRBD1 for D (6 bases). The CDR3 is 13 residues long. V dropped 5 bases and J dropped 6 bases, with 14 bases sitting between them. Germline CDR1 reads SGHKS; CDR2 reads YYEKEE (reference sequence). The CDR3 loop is CASRSDRTNGYTF. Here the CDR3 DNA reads TGTGCCAGCAGGAGCGACAGGACCAATGGCTACACCTTC.

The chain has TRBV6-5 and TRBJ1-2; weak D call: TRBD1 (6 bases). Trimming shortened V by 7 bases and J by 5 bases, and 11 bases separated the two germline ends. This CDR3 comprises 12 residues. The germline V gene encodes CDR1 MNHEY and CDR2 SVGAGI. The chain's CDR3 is CASMRQGYGYTF. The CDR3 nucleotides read TGTGCCAGCATGAGGCAGGGGTATGGCTACACCTTC.